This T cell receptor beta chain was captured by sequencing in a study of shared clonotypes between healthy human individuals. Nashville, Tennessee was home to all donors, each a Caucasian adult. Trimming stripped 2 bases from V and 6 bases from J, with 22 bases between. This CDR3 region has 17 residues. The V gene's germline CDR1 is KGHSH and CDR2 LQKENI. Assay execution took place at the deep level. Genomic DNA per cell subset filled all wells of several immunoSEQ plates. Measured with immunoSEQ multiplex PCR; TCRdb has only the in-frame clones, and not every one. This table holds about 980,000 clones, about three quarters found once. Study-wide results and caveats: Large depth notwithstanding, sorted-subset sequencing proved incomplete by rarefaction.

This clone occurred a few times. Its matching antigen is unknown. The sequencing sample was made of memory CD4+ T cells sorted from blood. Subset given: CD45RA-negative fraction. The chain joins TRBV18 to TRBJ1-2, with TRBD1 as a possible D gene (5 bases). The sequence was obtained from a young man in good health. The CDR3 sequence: CASSPSPRGEGRHGYTF. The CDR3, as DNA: TGTGCCAGCTCACCATCTCCTCGGGGAGAGGGGAGACATGGCTACACCTTC.